The entry below describes one T cell receptor (beta chain). Trimming removed 3 bases from V and 2 bases from J, with 10 bases in between. The germline CDR1 and CDR2 sequences are SGHTA and FQGNSA. This CDR3 is 14 amino acids long. This sample stems from a study of blood T cell repertoires in COVID-19. Study context: Sites across the United States, Italy and Spain contributed samples from acute and convalescent COVID-19. PBMCs, B-cell-depleted T cells, or T cells were the source of the cDNA or gDNA that made up the material.

Source study methods: Reference gene primer amplification gave estimated nucleated cell counts. Sequencing used immunoSEQ multiplex PCR; TCRdb keeps in-frame clones, though not all of them. The DNA gave D and trimming, while V, J and clone size come from that table. The sample contains approximately 140,000 clones, around 83% of which appear only once. The source is a human donor in a cohort sampled during active COVID-19. Sequencing used peripheral blood. The chain joins TRBV7-2 to TRBJ2-5; tentative D call: TRBD2 (5 bases). As DNA, the CDR3 is TGTGCCAGCAGCTTTGGAGGACCACAAGAGACCCAGTACTTC. This translates into CASSFGGPQETQYF.